One T cell receptor beta chain is described in this entry. The antigen remains undetermined. This entry comes from a study of cytomegalovirus exposure and HLA in healthy donors. General study findings and limits: V- and J-gene trimming in TCR beta was tied to a missense DCLRE1C variant by an analysis performed later. Later analysis revealed greater clonal expansion in HLA-associated TCR beta chains than in equally common others. Later on, an analysis found that several of the most significant clusters appeared to be linked to common viral pathogens, which included parvovirus B19.

PCR amplification relied on 60 Vbeta primers (plus 13 Jbeta primers). Authors' processing steps: About 11 million of the about 80 million unique TCR beta chains counted in a later analysis were shared. Only in-frame clones appear in the TCRdb table, and some are missing; sequencing was by immunoSEQ multiplex PCR. V, J and clone size reflect that table, while D and trimming were determined from the DNA. This sample has 170,000 or so clones; over 75% occur once, and the top ten carry 1%. CDR3 size: 14 residues. Deletions cut 6 bases from V and 10 bases from J, with 21 bases between. Germline loops: CDR1 KGHSH, CDR2 LQKENI.

The V call is TRBV18, the J call TRBJ1-2; D is unclear. Sequenced input: PBMCs. This clonotype was obtained from a woman in her fifties or sixties in good health and CMV-seropositive. Here the CDR3 DNA reads TGTGCCAGCTCGCTATCAGGCGTCAGGAATGACTACACCTTC. This gives the protein CASSLSGVRNDYTF. Based on the CDR3 plus reference TRBV18 and TRBJ1-2, the full variable domain is NAGVMQNPRHLVRRRGQEARLRCSPMKGHSHVYWYRQLPEEGLKFMVYLQKENIIDESGMPKERFSAEFPKEGPSILRIQQVVRGDSAAYFCASSLSGVRNDYTFGSGTRLTVV.